What follows are 10 T cell receptor beta chains derived from one specimen sequenced in a study of blood T cell repertoires in COVID-19. The protocol was immunoSEQ multiplex PCR, while the TCRdb copy is restricted to in-frame clones and leaves out a portion. The repertoire has about 280,000 clones, 82% of them found once; the top ten carry 5%. The specimen sequenced was PBMCs or T cells enriched from blood (not recorded which). These receptors were obtained from a middle-aged man who had been exposed to COVID-19.

This clone was seen a few times. V usage is TRBV24-1 and J usage is TRBJ2-1; the D gene is possibly TRBD2 (6 bases). Between the trimmed V and J ends, which lost 10 bases and 6 bases, there was a span of 15 bases. CDR3 length equals 13 residues. The germline V gene encodes CDR1 KGHDR and CDR2 SFDVKD. In nucleotides, the CDR3 is TGTGCCACGGAGGGAGGAAAGGGCAATGAGCAGTTCTTC. The encoded protein is CATEGGKGNEQFF.

The chain links TRBV21-1 to TRBJ2-7; the table calls TRBD1, which could not be checked here. TRBV21-1 represents a pseudogene. The CDR3 is 18 amino acids. The CDR3 bases are TGTGCCAGCAGCAAATGTGTTAACAGGTCCTTCCCACGATACGAGCAGTACTTC. Translating it yields CASSKCVNRSFPRYEQYF.

CDR3: CASSLPQGGASTNEKLFF. DNA for the CDR3: TGTGCCAGCAGTTTACCACAGGGAGGGGCTTCCACTAATGAAAAACTGTTTTTT. The rearrangement joins TRBV28 to TRBJ1-4; tentative D call: TRBD1 (6 bases). Germline V gene lookup returns CDR1 MDHEN and CDR2 SYDVKM. Trimming took 2 bases from V and 2 from J, leaving 18 bases between them. CDR3 length: 18 amino acids.

A few counts support this clone. The chain uses TRBV4-1 and TRBJ2-5, with 10 bases fitting TRBD2. Per germline, CDR1 MGHRA and CDR2 YSYEKL. The trim removed 4 bases at V and 5 bases at J, leaving 10 bases unmatched. The CDR3 covers 16 residues. DNA of the CDR3: TGCGCCAGCAGCCTACAACAAGCGGGAGGGCCGGAGACCCAGTACTTC. Translated: CASSLQQAGGPETQYF.

This clone was observed a handful of times. Other nucleotide sequences from this sample produce the same CDR3. V gene TRBV9 combines with J gene TRBJ1-2; D is ambiguous. V was pared by 0 bases and J by 5 bases, with 11 bases between. The CDR3 loop spans 14 amino acids. CDR1 SGDLS and CDR2 YYNGEE come from the germline V gene. The CDR3 DNA reads as TGTGCCAGCAGCGTAGGGAGAGGTCCTTATGGCTACACCTTC. Translation gives CASSVGRGPYGYTF.

This chain links TRBV5-4 with TRBJ2-7, with TRBD2 identical over 10 bases. With V trimmed by 4 bases and J by 5 bases, 18 bases remained unmatched. The length of the CDR3 is 18 residues. Germline loops: CDR1 SGHNT, CDR2 YYREEE (reference sequence). This CDR3 reads CASSLGGILLAGTDEQYF. The CDR3 DNA sequence: TGTGCCAGCAGCCTGGGGGGGATCCTACTAGCGGGAACCGACGAGCAGTACTTC.

There are many counts of this clone. The chain employs TRBV9 and TRBJ2-7, with 9 nucleotides matching TRBD2. The CDR3 has 16 amino acids. From germline, CDR1 is SGDLS and CDR2 YYNGEE. V dropped 0 bases and J dropped 6; count of bases not matched to a gene: 10. CDR3 protein: CASSVASSGSLPEQYF. The CDR3 nucleotides read TGTGCCAGCAGCGTAGCTAGTAGCGGGAGCCTTCCCGAGCAGTACTTC.

The chain is built from TRBV19 and TRBJ2-3, with 7 nucleotides matching TRBD2. The CDR3 totals 13 residues. V lost 8 bases to trimming and J lost 0 bases; unmatched junction nucleotides: 2. CDR1 and CDR2 from the germline V gene are LNHDA and SQIVND (reference sequence). In DNA form, the CDR3 reads TGTGCCAGTCGCGGGGGTAGCACAGATACGCAGTATTTT. Amino acids: CASRGGSTDTQYF.

The chain uses TRBV24-1 and TRBJ2-5; 7 bases align to TRBD1. Germline V gene lookup returns CDR1 KGHDR and CDR2 SFDVKD. The J segment lost 5 bases and the V segment lost 0 bases, leaving 14 bases of the junction unmatched. The CDR3 covers 18 residues. The CDR3 sequence: CATSDLDDPGQRSETQYF. The DNA of the CDR3 is TGTGCCACCAGTGATTTGGATGATCCGGGACAGAGGAGTGAGACCCAGTACTTC.

The CDR3: CAISLAGPNGDTQYF. CDR3 sequence (DNA): TGTGCCATCAGTTTAGCGGGGCCGAATGGGGATACGCAGTATTTT. The gene calls are TRBV10-3 and TRBJ2-3; 8 bases agree with TRBD2. V was clipped by 5 bases and J by 6 bases; unmatched bases: 10. The CDR3 has 15 residues. In germline, CDR1 is ENHRY, CDR2 SYGVKD.